The clone carrying this T cell receptor beta chain was picked up many times. The data belong to a study of T cells in Graves' hyperthyroidism and ophthalmopathy. The CDR3 regions of TCR beta were amplified from RNA transcripts. The HTBI primer set drove a first-round RT-PCR of the TCR CDR3. TCRdb used MiXCR to reprocess the multiplex PCR reads, holding one entry per CDR3 protein. The table shows about 400,000 distinct CDR3 sequences, with 15% to 18% occurring only once. Trimming stripped 2 bases from V and 2 bases from J, with 9 bases between. Per the germline V gene, CDR1 is SGDLS and CDR2 is YYNGEE. This CDR3 region has 14 residues. Patients aged 18 to 65 with hyperthyroidism were newly diagnosed, with duration under 2 months. Out of approximately 9.9 ml of fresh peripheral blood came the PBMCs.

This sequence was found in a young woman with Graves' hyperthyroidism. The rearrangement uses TRBV9 and TRBJ2-3, with D hard to call. Sequenced input: blood. The CDR3 DNA sequence: TGTGCCAGCAGCGTTAGCAGAAACACAGATACGCAGTATTTT. Its translation is CASSVSRNTDTQYF.